The clone carrying this T cell receptor beta chain was counted at least ten times. The target antigen is unknown. This sample is part of a study of CD8 T cells in ankylosing spondylitis. Study-wide results and caveats: Certain motif variants had earlier appeared in reactive arthritis synovial fluid and blood. Within peripheral blood, clones linked to disease were CD8+ and relatively rare. For ankylosing spondylitis blood, a TCR beta motif of about eight highly homologous variants appeared characteristic. Matched ankylosing spondylitis synovial fluid reportedly showed significant enrichment of disease-linked clones.

TCR beta libraries were made by quantitative 5'-RACE with molecular barcodes. TCRdb ran MiXCR on the 5' RACE reads and lists one entry per CDR3 protein. The sample shows more than 250,000 distinct CDR3 sequences, roughly 8% of them seen only once. The CDR3 sequence is 14 residues long. The germline V gene encodes CDR1 SEHNR and CDR2 FQNEAQ (reference sequence). After removal of 3 bases from V and 7 bases from J, the junction contained 4 bases not matched to a gene. This receptor was obtained from a male donor with ankylosing spondylitis. The rearrangement joins TRBV7-9 to TRBJ2-1; 9 nucleotides line up with TRBD2. Sequencing was done on a sample of blood, either unsorted or a sorted T cell fraction (not recorded which). CDR3 sequence reads: CASSFSGSVNEQFF. The DNA of the CDR3 is TGTGCCAGCAGCTTTAGCGGGAGCGTTAATGAGCAGTTCTTC.